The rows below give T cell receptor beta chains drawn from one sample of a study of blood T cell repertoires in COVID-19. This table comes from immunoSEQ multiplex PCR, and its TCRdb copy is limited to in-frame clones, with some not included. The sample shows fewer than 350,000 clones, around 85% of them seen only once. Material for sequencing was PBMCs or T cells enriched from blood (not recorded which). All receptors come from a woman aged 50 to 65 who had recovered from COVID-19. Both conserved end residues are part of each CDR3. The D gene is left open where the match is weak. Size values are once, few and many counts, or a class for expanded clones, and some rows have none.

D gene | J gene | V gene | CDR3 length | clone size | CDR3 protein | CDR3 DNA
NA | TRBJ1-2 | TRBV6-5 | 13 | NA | CASRETASYGYTF | TGTGCCAGCAGGGAGACAGCCTCCTATGGCTACACCTTC
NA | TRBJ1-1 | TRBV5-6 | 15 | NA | CASSPFNRLTTEAFF | TGTGCCAGCAGCCCTTTCAACAGGTTGACCACTGAAGCTTTCTTT
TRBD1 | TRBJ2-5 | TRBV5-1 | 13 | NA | CASSIQGEETQYF | TGCGCCAGCAGCATACAGGGGGAGGAGACCCAGTACTTC
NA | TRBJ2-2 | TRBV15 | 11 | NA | CATGGTGELFF | TGTGCCACGGGGGGAACCGGGGAGCTGTTTTTT
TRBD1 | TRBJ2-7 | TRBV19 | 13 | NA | CASSDRGLYEQYF | TGTGCCAGTAGCGACAGGGGGCTGTACGAGCAGTACTTC
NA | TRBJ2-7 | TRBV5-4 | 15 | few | CASSLSRVPTNEQYF | TGTGCCAGCAGCTTGTCTCGAGTTCCTACTAACGAGCAGTACTTC
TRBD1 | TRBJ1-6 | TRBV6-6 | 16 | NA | CASSYSGQAGGSPLHF | TGTGCCAGCAGTTACTCAGGACAGGCGGGTGGTTCACCCCTCCACTTT
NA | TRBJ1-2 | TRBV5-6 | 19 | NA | CASSLFITSSGDNNYGYTF | TGTGCCAGCAGCTTGTTTATTACCTCATCAGGGGATAATAACTATGGCTACACCTTC
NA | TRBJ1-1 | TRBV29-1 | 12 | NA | CSARRGNPEAFF | TGCAGCGCGCGCCGGGGTAATCCTGAAGCTTTCTTT
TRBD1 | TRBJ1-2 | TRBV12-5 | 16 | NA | CASGLSGAGGANGYTF | TGTGCTAGTGGTTTGTCGGGGGCAGGGGGAGCTAATGGCTACACCTTC